One and the same sample provided the 5 T cell receptor beta chains below, sequenced in a study of blood T cell repertoires in COVID-19. Profiling relied on immunoSEQ multiplex PCR, and the TCRdb table lists in-frame clones only, not all of them. Of 200,000 to 300,000 clones listed, around 90% are singletons. The specimen sequenced was peripheral blood. The origin of the receptors is a woman in her thirties or forties with acute or convalescent COVID-19.

The chain has TRBV7-2 and TRBJ2-2; 15 positions match TRBD2. The CDR3 totals 19 residues. Germline trimming cut 5 bases from V and 0 bases from J; bases unmatched to any gene: 7. Germline loops: CDR1 SGHTA, CDR2 FQGNSA. CDR3 protein: CASSLWTSGGAANTGELFF. The CDR3 coding sequence is TGTGCCAGCAGCCTATGGACTAGCGGGGGGGCCGCGAACACCGGGGAGCTGTTTTTT.

The chain combines TRBV6-1 with TRBJ1-6; D perhaps matches TRBD1 (6 bases). The CDR3 contains 14 residues. CDR1 and CDR2 (germline): MNHNS, SASEGT. The V and J ends lost 2 bases and 14 bases respectively, with 16 bases between them. CDR3 DNA sequence: TGTGCCAGCAGTGAATCAGGGGATGTGGGAGCCCTCCACTTT. Its protein is CASSESGDVGALHF.

The chain has TRBV24-1 and TRBJ1-3; D is uncertain. CDR3 size: 13 residues. Germline V gives CDR1 KGHDR, CDR2 SFDVKD. The germline V and J ends were trimmed by 7 bases and 3 bases, with 9 bases remaining between them. In nucleotides, the CDR3 is TGTGCCACCAGGGAGACGGGTGGAAACACCATATATTTT. Protein sequence: CATRETGGNTIYF.

The rearrangement links TRBV27 to TRBJ2-1; TRBD2 matches at 8 bases. This CDR3 has 15 residues. V lost 2 bases to trimming and J lost 3 bases; unmatched junction nucleotides: 3. CDR1 and CDR2 from the germline V gene are MNHEY and SMNVEV (reference sequence). DNA of the CDR3: TGTGCCAGCAGTTTAGCGGGGGGCTACTACAATGAGCAGTTCTTC. Amino acids: CASSLAGGYYNEQFF.

The gene calls are TRBV2 and TRBJ2-3, with TRBD1 matching over 7 bases. Per germline, CDR1 SNHLY and CDR2 FYNNEI. J was trimmed by 9 bases and V by 1 base; bases with no gene match: 7. The CDR3 contains 14 residues. CDR3 nucleotides: TGTGCCAGCAGTGAAGGACAGGGATGGGGCACGCAGTATTTT. This sequence encodes CASSEGQGWGTQYF.